The 2 T cell receptor beta chains reported below all come from one sample, sequenced in a study of early T cells in non-severe SARS-CoV-2 infection. From the 5' RACE reads, TCRdb called clonotypes with MiXCR, one entry per CDR3 protein. The sample holds roughly 63,000 distinct CDR3 sequences, approximately 12% seen once. Sequenced here: whole blood, sampled at baseline. Receptors originate from an adult who was a healthcare worker with PCR-confirmed SARS-CoV-2 infection or an uninfected control (not recorded which). The donor label of this sample is uncertain.

This chain links TRBV24-1 with TRBJ2-2; 10 bases align to TRBD2. This CDR3 has 16 residues. The germline V gene encodes CDR1 KGHDR and CDR2 SFDVKD. V trimming: 1 base; J trimming: 5 bases; junction bases outside the gene matches: 3. The DNA for the CDR3 is TGTGCCACCAGTGATTTCCCGGGACTAGCGACCGGGGAGCTGTTTTTT. It specifies CATSDFPGLATGELFF.

This chain connects TRBV5-6 to TRBJ1-2; D unclear. The CDR3 has 12 amino acids. Germline CDR1 reads SGHDT; CDR2 reads YYEEEE. V was cut by 4 bases and J by 0 bases, with 4 bases left in between. As DNA, the CDR3 is TGTGCCAGCAGCATAGCTAACTATGGCTACACCTTC. Translated, it gives CASSIANYGYTF.